Each of the 7 T cell receptor beta chains below was sequenced from the same sample in a study of T cell responses to AZD1222 COVID-19 vaccine. Here immunoSEQ multiplex PCR was the method, and the copy in TCRdb shows in-frame clones only, minus some. The sample has 100,000 to 150,000 clones, 91% seen once. The input for sequencing was peripheral blood, taken on day 0 of AZD1222 vaccination. Receptors were obtained from an adult in good health.

V usage is TRBV13 and J usage is TRBJ2-5, with D perhaps TRBD1 (6 bases). Between the trimmed V and J ends, which lost 4 bases and 4 bases, there was a span of 10 bases. This CDR3 has 13 amino acids. Per the germline V gene, CDR1 is PRHDT and CDR2 is FYEKMQ (reference sequence). In DNA, the CDR3 is TGTGCCAGCAGCTCAACAGGGCGAGAGACCCAGTACTTC. Translation: CASSSTGRETQYF.

The J gene is TRBJ2-7, the V gene TRBV19; 10 bases are a match to TRBD1. Germline V lookup: CDR1 LNHDA, CDR2 SQIVND (reference sequence). V lost 6 bases and J lost 3; bases outside the gene matches: 5. The CDR3 has 14 amino acids. The DNA of the CDR3 is TGTGCCAGTAGGCCGGGACAGGGGAACTACGAGCAGTACTTC. This translates into CASRPGQGNYEQYF.

In this sample, this clone turned up a few times. This chain connects TRBV27 to TRBJ1-4; D is perhaps TRBD1 (5 bases). Deletions cut 6 bases from V and 7 bases from J, with 15 bases between. Germline-derived CDR1 and CDR2 are MNHEY and SMNVEV (reference sequence). The CDR3 covers 14 residues. CDR3 loop: CASSLMVGGEKLFF. The CDR3 DNA reads TGTGCCAGCAGCCTTATGGTCGGGGGTGAAAAACTGTTTTTT.

The genes are TRBV19 and TRBJ1-5, with 8 bases that match TRBD1. CDR3 length equals 13 residues. Germline-derived CDR1 and CDR2 are LNHDA and SQIVND (reference sequence). Germline trimming cut 6 bases from V and 6 bases from J; bases unmatched to any gene: 4. DNA for the CDR3: TGTGCCAGTAGCGGACAGGGATTTCAGCCCCAGCATTTT. It encodes CASSGQGFQPQHF.

This clone was picked up one time. CDR3 amino acids: CASSLDPTNIQYF. CDR3 coding DNA: TGCGCCAGCAGCCTGGACCCAACAAACATTCAGTACTTC. This rearrangement joins TRBV4-3 to TRBJ2-4, with D uncertain. Trimming removed 4 bases from V and 6 bases from J, with 10 bases in between. The CDR3 extends over 13 amino acids. The germline CDR1 and CDR2 sequences are LGHNA and YSLEER.

V usage is TRBV4-2 and J usage is TRBJ1-2; D not certain. Per germline, CDR1 LGHNA and CDR2 YNFKEQ. Trimming took 0 bases from V and 2 from J, leaving 16 bases between them. This CDR3 has 17 residues. CDR3 bases: TGTGCCAGCAGCCAAGAAGGGTTCGGGCTGAAAAACTATGGCTACACCTTC. It codes for CASSQEGFGLKNYGYTF.

J is TRBJ1-6 and V is TRBV27, with 9 bases identical to TRBD1. The CDR3 runs to 17 residues. V gave up 6 bases and J gave up 9 bases; unmatched junction bases: 15. The germline CDR1 and CDR2 sequences are MNHEY and SMNVEV (reference sequence). CDR3 sequence: CASSPGQGIGVGSPLHF. In DNA form, the CDR3 reads TGTGCCAGCAGCCCGGGACAGGGTATTGGTGTGGGTTCACCCCTCCACTTT.